Shown below are 28 T cell receptor beta chains from a single sample sequenced in a study of T cells after yellow fever vaccination. One entry per CDR3 protein results from TCRdb running MiXCR on the 5' RACE reads. The table includes hundreds of thousands of distinct CDR3 sequences, 10% to 15% detected once. Specimen: PBMCs, collected on the day of the yellow fever booster vaccination. The receptor set was obtained from a young man who received the YFV17D yellow fever vaccine.

This clonotype has at least ten counts. The junction shows a germline mismatch at one end, possibly a read error. J is TRBJ2-1 and V is TRBV12-3 or TRBV12-4; TRBD2 agrees at 8 bases. The CDR3 totals 16 residues. The DNA for the CDR3 is TGCGCCAGCAGCTTTAGGGCGGGAGGCTCCTACAATGAGCAGTTCTTC. It specifies CASSFRAGGSYNEQFF.

This rearrangement joins TRBV12-3 or TRBV12-4 to TRBJ1-6; D gene uncertain. Trimming left V 1 base short and J 12 bases short, with 4 bases between. This CDR3 region has 11 residues. CDR3 sequence (DNA): TGTGCCAGCAGTTTAGAAGGACCCCTCCACTTT. This codes for CASSLEGPLHF.

This clonotype was counted between two and nine times. V and J are TRBV5-6 and TRBJ2-7; no firm D call. Trimming pared 0 bases from V and 3 bases from J, leaving 7 bases between. Germline CDR1 and CDR2: SGHDT and YYEEEE. The CDR3 spans 13 residues. The DNA for the CDR3 is TGTGCCAGCAGCTTGGGTCACTACTACGAGCAGTACTTC. Residues: CASSLGHYYEQYF.

Only a few counts were recorded for this clonotype. The chain carries TRBV7-2 and TRBJ1-2; D may be TRBD1 (5 bases). Deletions cut 5 bases from V and 7 bases from J, with 17 bases between. The germline CDR1 and CDR2 sequences are SGHTA and FQGNSA. This CDR3 is built from 14 residues. CDR3: CASSEGLVIGGYTF. CDR3 coding DNA: TGTGCCAGCAGCGAGGGACTGGTTATAGGTGGCTACACCTTC.

The genes are TRBV7-2 and TRBJ2-3; D is uncertain. This CDR3 region has 14 residues. Per the germline V gene, CDR1 is SGHTA and CDR2 is FQGNSA. V was shortened by 5 bases and J by 4 bases, with 13 bases between the two germline ends. In DNA, the CDR3 is TGTGCCAGCAGCCCCGCCGCTGTAGCAGATACGCAGTATTTT. Protein: CASSPAAVADTQYF.

V gene TRBV5-1 combines with J gene TRBJ2-1; D call uncertain. The CDR3 runs to 15 residues. CDR1 is SGHRS and CDR2 is YFSETQ in the germline V gene. The V gene lost 4 bases and the J gene lost 2 bases, with 13 bases spanning the gap. CDR3 in DNA: TGCGCCAGCAGCCCCCAGGACGGTACCTACAATGAGCAGTTCTTC. This gives the protein CASSPQDGTYNEQFF.

The J gene is TRBJ2-1, the V gene TRBV9; 9 bases fit TRBD2. V shed 3 bases, J shed 1 base, and the junction held 2 bases outside the gene matches. The germline CDR1 and CDR2 sequences are SGDLS and YYNGEE. The CDR3 contains 15 residues. The CDR3 region is CASSGAGGSYNEQFF. The CDR3 DNA reads as TGTGCCAGCAGCGGAGCGGGAGGTTCCTACAATGAGCAGTTCTTC.

This chain connects TRBV5-1 to TRBJ2-7; possibly TRBD2 for D (5 bases). This CDR3 is 14 amino acids long. V lost 2 bases and J 2 bases, leaving 11 bases between the germline ends. CDR1 and CDR2 from the germline V gene are SGHRS and YFSETQ. CDR3: CASSFLDGAYEQYF. As DNA, the CDR3 is TGCGCCAGCAGCTTCCTGGACGGGGCCTACGAGCAGTACTTC. Filled out from reference TRBV5-1 and TRBJ2-7, the complete variable domain reads KAGVTQTPRYLIKTRGQQVTLSCSPISGHRSVSWYQQTPGQGLQFLFEYFSETQRNKGNFPGRFSGRQFSNSRSEMNVSTLELGDSALYLCASSFLDGAYEQYFGPGTRLTVT.

This clonotype was seen at least ten times. The rearrangement uses TRBV6-5 and TRBJ1-2; D is unresolved. Trimming removed 2 bases from V and 2 bases from J, with 6 bases in between. The CDR3 consists of 13 residues. Germline CDR1 MNHEY, CDR2 SVGAGI. CDR3 in DNA: TGTGCCAGCAGTTACGGGGTAAACTATGGCTACACCTTC. Protein sequence: CASSYGVNYGYTF.

The chain has TRBV10-2 and TRBJ2-3; D is unclear. Germline CDR1 reads WSHSY; CDR2 reads SAAADI. Trimming shortened V by 2 bases and J by 2 bases, and 2 bases separated the two germline ends. The CDR3 sequence is 12 residues long. CDR3 nucleotide sequence: TGCGCCAGCAGTGAGCCCACAGATACGCAGTATTTT. It specifies CASSEPTDTQYF.

This clonotype was counted between two and nine times. The CDR3 DNA reads TGCAGTGCTAGAGTGACGGCGGGAAGTGAGACCCAGTACTTC. Protein: CSARVTAGSETQYF. V usage is TRBV20-1 and J usage is TRBJ2-5, with D perhaps TRBD2 (6 bases). This CDR3 comprises 14 residues. V was pared by 1 base and J by 5 bases, with 14 bases between. CDR1 and CDR2 (germline): DFQATT, SNEGSKA (reference sequence).

This clonotype has just a few counts. The chain links TRBV7-3 to TRBJ2-3; 14 nucleotides agree with TRBD2. The trim removed 5 bases at V and 1 base at J, leaving 8 bases unmatched. The CDR3 has 18 residues. CDR1 and CDR2 from the germline V gene are SGHTA and FQGTGA. CDR3 residues: CASSLGLAGGLGTDTQYF. In DNA form, the CDR3 reads TGTGCCAGCAGCCTTGGACTAGCGGGAGGTTTGGGCACAGATACGCAGTATTTT.

This clonotype has more than one count but fewer than ten. The rearrangement uses TRBV11-1 and TRBJ2-3; D remains unclear. Germline CDR1 reads SGHAT; CDR2 reads FQDESV (reference sequence). The CDR3 is made up of 14 amino acids. With 0 bases removed from V and 3 bases from J, the gap between germline ends came to 7 bases. The DNA of the CDR3 is TGTGCCAGCAGCTTAGCGATGACAACAGATACGCAGTATTTT. This gives the protein CASSLAMTTDTQYF.

CDR3 sequence reads: CASNVRSYGYTF. CDR3 nucleotide sequence: TGTGCCAGCAATGTCCGAAGCTATGGCTACACCTTC. J is TRBJ1-2 and V is TRBV28; D is uncertain. V shed 7 bases and J shed 4 bases, with 10 bases lying between them. Germline V lookup: CDR1 MDHEN, CDR2 SYDVKM. There are 12 residues in the CDR3.

This clonotype was observed a handful of times. The chain recombines TRBV28 with TRBJ2-1, with TRBD2 identical over 16 bases. There are 15 residues in the CDR3. CDR1 MDHEN and CDR2 SYDVKM come from the germline V gene. V shed 6 bases and J 9 bases; nucleotides not matched to a gene: 5. CDR3 in DNA: TGTGCCAGCAGGGGACTAGCGGGAGGGGAGGCTGAGCAGTTCTTC. Translation gives CASRGLAGGEAEQFF.

The chain carries TRBV20-1 and TRBJ2-3; a weak D match, TRBD2 (5 bases). Deletions cut 6 bases from V and 6 bases from J, with 19 bases between. Germline lookup yields CDR1 DFQATT and CDR2 SNEGSKA (reference sequence). The CDR3 contains 14 residues. This chain's CDR3 is CSAVRPGIGDTQYF. The CDR3 region has the DNA TGCAGTGCAGTACGACCGGGAATCGGGGATACGCAGTATTTT.

V and J are TRBV24-1 and TRBJ2-1; TRBD2 agrees at 11 bases. The CDR3 is 16 residues long. Germline V gives CDR1 KGHDR, CDR2 SFDVKD. Unmatched junction bases numbered 4, after V lost 4 bases and J lost 3 bases. The CDR3 DNA is TGTGCCACCAGTGACCCGGGACTAGCGGACTACAATGAGCAGTTCTTC. The encoded protein is CATSDPGLADYNEQFF.

In this sample, this clonotype turned up a few times. This rearrangement joins TRBV30 to TRBJ1-4; unclear D gene. The CDR3 is 12 amino acids. Trimming took off 5 bases at V and 7 bases at J, with 11 bases between the two ends. The germline CDR1 and CDR2 sequences are GTSNPN and SVGIG (reference sequence). The CDR3: CAWSRMGEKLFF. CDR3 coding DNA: TGTGCCTGGTCTCGTATGGGTGAAAAACTGTTTTTT.

The V gene is TRBV30, the J gene TRBJ1-6; a weak D match, TRBD1 (6 bases). This CDR3 has 15 residues. CDR1 is GTSNPN and CDR2 is SVGIG in the germline V gene (reference sequence). Trimming cost V 6 bases and J 5 bases, with 17 bases left between them. The DNA of the CDR3 is TGTGCCTGTGAAGGGACACCCAAAGATAATTCACCCCTCCACTTT. It codes for CACEGTPKDNSPLHF.

The chain couples TRBV6-2 or TRBV6-3 to TRBJ2-5, with D perhaps matching TRBD1 (5 bases). V lost 0 bases and J 6 bases, leaving 11 bases between the germline ends. CDR3 size: 14 residues. Per the germline V gene, CDR1 is MNHEY and CDR2 is SVGEGT. The CDR3 loop is CASSYSQGRQTQYF. CDR3 sequence (DNA): TGTGCCAGCAGTTACTCCCAGGGTAGGCAGACCCAGTACTTC.

This clonotype has more than one count but fewer than ten. V gene TRBV29-1 combines with J gene TRBJ2-7; the match to TRBD1 covers 8 bases. Trimming removed 4 bases from V and 0 bases from J; junction bases left unmatched: 11. This CDR3 contains 16 residues. Germline V gene data show CDR1 as SQVTM and CDR2 as ANQGSEA. CDR3 in amino acids: CSVVGRGREFSYEQYF. CDR3 in DNA: TGCAGCGTTGTTGGCAGGGGGCGCGAATTCTCCTACGAGCAGTACTTC.

This clonotype was detected a few times. The J gene is TRBJ2-7, the V gene TRBV4-3; either TRBD1 or TRBD2 may supply D (5 bases each). Looked up from germline, CDR1 is LGHNA and CDR2 is YSLEER. CDR3 length: 15 residues. Trimming removed 4 bases from V and 5 bases from J, with 18 bases in between. The CDR3 region has the DNA TGCGCCAGCAGCCTAGGCGTGGGGGTGGGTAACGAGCAGTACTTC. It encodes CASSLGVGVGNEQYF.

This clonotype was seen only a few times. The V call is TRBV5-8, the J call TRBJ2-1; D unclear. The CDR3 sequence is 10 residues long. The germline CDR1 and CDR2 sequences are SGHTS and YDEGEE. Deletions cut 4 bases from V and 15 bases from J, with 11 bases between. The CDR3 loop reads CASSPGSLFF. In DNA form, the CDR3 reads TGTGCCAGCAGCCCTGGGTCACTGTTCTTC.

This clonotype was counted only a few times. This sequence joins TRBV11-2 and TRBJ2-3; D perhaps matches TRBD2 (7 bases). V lost 5 bases, J lost 4 bases, and 28 bases lay in between. Germline values: CDR1 SGHAT, CDR2 FQNNGV. The CDR3 is 19 amino acids. The CDR3 DNA sequence: TGTGCCAGCAGCCGGGTCCCCGGCCGCTGGGAGGGGGGGGCAGATACGCAGTATTTT. Translating gives CASSRVPGRWEGGADTQYF.

This clonotype was counted between two and nine times. The chain combines TRBV29-1 with TRBJ2-3; tentative D call: TRBD1 (5 bases). This CDR3 has 16 residues. Germline loops: CDR1 SQVTM, CDR2 ANQGSEA. Trimming removed 8 bases from V and 4 bases from J, with 25 bases in between. Written as DNA, the CDR3 is TGCAGCCCGACCCAACGACAGCCGCCCGGGTCAGATACGCAGTATTTT. The encoded protein is CSPTQRQPPGSDTQYF.

This clonotype was recorded a few times. For the CDR3, the DNA is TGTGCCAGCAGTTACGGGATTGATCAGCCCCAGCATTTT. Amino acids: CASSYGIDQPQHF. This chain links TRBV6-2 or TRBV6-3 with TRBJ1-5, with D uncertain. The CDR3 consists of 13 residues. Germline lookup yields CDR1 MNHEY and CDR2 SVGEGT. V shed 2 bases and J shed 5 bases, with 7 bases lying between them.

In its sample, this clonotype was seen many times. The chain joins TRBV7-6 to TRBJ2-3, with D tentatively TRBD2 (5 bases). V lost 2 bases and J 4 bases, leaving 16 bases between the germline ends. CDR1 and CDR2 from the germline V gene are SGHVS and FNYEAQ. This CDR3 has 16 amino acids. The CDR3 spells CASSLLAISPPDTQYF. CDR3 DNA sequence: TGTGCCAGCAGCTTATTAGCGATTTCCCCCCCAGATACGCAGTATTTT.

This chain uses TRBV15 with TRBJ1-6, with D possibly matching TRBD1 (6 bases). V dropped 9 bases and J dropped 5 bases, with 8 bases sitting between them. The CDR3 is 12 residues long. Germline V gene data show CDR1 as LNHNV and CDR2 as YYDKDF (reference sequence). The DNA of the CDR3 is TGTGCCACAGGACAGAATAATTCACCCCTCCACTTT. Translation gives CATGQNNSPLHF.